What follows are 29 T cell receptor beta chains derived from one specimen sequenced in a study of identical twins. Each CDR3 protein gets one entry after TCRdb re-called the 5' RACE reads with MiXCR. The table includes a few hundred thousand distinct CDR3 sequences, around 9% detected once. The specimen sequenced was naive T cells sorted from blood. These receptors all stem from a woman aged 45-65 years in good health.

CDR3 sequence: CASRPSGGAPEAFF. The CDR3 nucleotides are TGTGCCAGCAGGCCTTCGGGCGGCGCGCCTGAAGCTTTCTTT. The chain links TRBV12-3 or TRBV12-4 to TRBJ1-1, with D hard to call. V lost 6 bases and J lost 6, with 17 bases in between. CDR3 length equals 14 residues.

The V and J genes are TRBV2 and TRBJ2-1, with 8 bases that match TRBD2. Germline V CDR1 and CDR2: SNHLY, FYNNEI. This CDR3 has 15 residues. V was pared by 6 bases and J by 6 bases, with 10 bases of the junction left unmatched. The CDR3 DNA sequence: TGTGCCAGCAGCTCCCGCGGACTAGCTTTCAATGAGCAGTTCTTC. It translates to CASSSRGLAFNEQFF.

This clonotype was counted between two and nine times. The CDR3 nucleotides read TGCGCCAGCAGCTTAGGTCTACCGAGCGAGCAGTACTTC. It specifies CASSLGLPSEQYF. The V and J genes are TRBV5-1 and TRBJ2-7; D is undetermined. This CDR3 has 13 residues. Per the germline V gene, CDR1 is SGHRS and CDR2 is YFSETQ. With 2 bases removed from V and 6 bases from J, the gap between germline ends came to 12 bases.

This clonotype was seen only a few times. The chain joins TRBV3-1 to TRBJ1-5, with TRBD1 matching over 8 bases. Germline-derived CDR1 and CDR2 are LGHDT and YNNKEL (reference sequence). The CDR3 consists of 12 residues. With V trimmed by 0 bases and J by 15 bases, 4 bases remained unmatched. This CDR3 reads CASSQEDREWHF. The CDR3 region has the DNA TGTGCCAGCAGCCAAGAGGACAGGGAATGGCATTTT.

The chain uses TRBV20-1 and TRBJ2-1, with 12 bases aligning to TRBD2. This CDR3 is built from 13 residues. V lost 5 bases, J lost 5 bases, and 1 base stayed unmatched. From germline, CDR1 is DFQATT and CDR2 SNEGSKA (reference sequence). The CDR3 here is CSAWTSGNNEQFF. Here the CDR3 DNA reads TGCAGTGCTTGGACTAGCGGGAACAATGAGCAGTTCTTC.

In this sample, this clonotype turned up many times. The chain uses TRBV10-3 and TRBJ2-1, with D unclear. Germline lookup yields CDR1 ENHRY and CDR2 SYGVKD. V gave up 2 bases and J gave up 10 bases, with 12 bases separating them. CDR3 size: 13 residues. The CDR3 spells CAISERSPYEQFF. CDR3 in DNA: TGTGCCATCAGTGAGAGGAGTCCGTACGAGCAGTTCTTC.

The chain carries TRBV15 and TRBJ2-7, with 8 bases that match TRBD2. Germline lookup yields CDR1 LNHNV and CDR2 YYDKDF (reference sequence). J lost 0 bases, V lost 3 bases, and 4 bases had no gene match. The CDR3 loop spans 15 amino acids. CDR3 in DNA: TGTGCCACCAGCAGTGGGACTAGTCTCTCCTACGAGCAGTACTTC. Protein sequence: CATSSGTSLSYEQYF.

This clonotype has only a few counts. The gene calls are TRBV10-3 and TRBJ1-2; D unclear. Germline-derived CDR1 and CDR2 are ENHRY and SYGVKD. V lost 3 bases and J 2 bases, leaving 10 bases between the germline ends. The CDR3 covers 14 residues. Here the CDR3 reads CAISEAWQNYGYTF. The CDR3 DNA follows: TGTGCCATCAGTGAAGCATGGCAGAACTATGGCTACACCTTC.

V usage is TRBV5-1 and J usage is TRBJ1-2, with TRBD1 matching 7 bases. The germline CDR1 and CDR2 sequences are SGHRS and YFSETQ. The CDR3 is made up of 13 amino acids. J was trimmed by 5 bases and V by 6 bases; bases with no gene match: 7. The CDR3 protein is CASNAGTEYGYTF. Here the CDR3 DNA reads TGCGCCAGCAATGCCGGGACAGAATATGGCTACACCTTC.

The chain joins TRBV6-5 to TRBJ2-3; 7 positions agree with TRBD1. Looked up from germline, CDR1 is MNHEY and CDR2 is SVGAGI. With 4 bases clipped from V and 0 bases from J, the junction kept 7 bases outside the gene matches. The CDR3 loop spans 16 amino acids. Written as DNA, the CDR3 is TGTGCCAGCAGTTTCCTCGGACAGGTTAGCACAGATACGCAGTATTTT. It is translated as CASSFLGQVSTDTQYF.

This clonotype was seen a single time. The gene calls are TRBV20-1 and TRBJ2-1, with 9 bases identical to TRBD2. Per the germline V gene, CDR1 is DFQATT and CDR2 is SNEGSKA (reference sequence). The CDR3 spans 13 residues. The junction had 11 bases not matched to a gene; V was cut back by 5 bases and J by 12 bases. The CDR3 DNA reads as TGCAGTGCTCCCGGGGAGCGGGAGGTCTGGCAGTTCTTC. It is translated as CSAPGEREVWQFF.

This clonotype occurred many times. The CDR3 sequence: CASSSDRGEKLFF. The CDR3 coding sequence is TGTGCCAGCAGCTCGGACAGGGGAGAAAAACTGTTTTTT. This chain links TRBV7-2 with TRBJ1-4; 9 bases line up with TRBD1. With 4 bases clipped from V and 8 bases from J, the junction kept 2 bases outside the gene matches. The CDR3 runs to 13 residues. Germline CDR1 SGHTA, CDR2 FQGNSA. The full variable domain, in which reference TRBV7-2 and TRBJ1-4 provide the parts outside the CDR3, is GAGVSQSPSNKVTEKGKDVELRCDPISGHTALYWYRQSLGQGLEFLIYFQGNSAPDKSGLPSDRFSAERTGGSVSTLTIQRTQQEDSAVYLCASSSDRGEKLFFGSGTQLSVL.

This clonotype was seen more than once but under ten times. The rearrangement joins TRBV29-1 to TRBJ2-7; 8 bases match TRBD1. The CDR3 sequence is 14 residues long. Per the germline V gene, CDR1 is SQVTM and CDR2 is ANQGSEA. The J segment lost 2 bases and the V segment lost 4 bases, leaving 7 bases of the junction unmatched. In DNA, the CDR3 is TGCAGCGTTGCCCGGACAGGGATTACCTACGAGCAGTACTTC. Translating gives CSVARTGITYEQYF.

The chain couples TRBV30 to TRBJ2-1; unclear D gene. This CDR3 contains 10 residues. Germline assignment: CDR1 GTSNPN and CDR2 SVGIG (reference sequence). V shed 0 bases and J shed 10 bases, with 4 bases lying between them. CDR3 DNA: TGTGCCTGGAGTGTAAGAGAGCAGTTCTTC. It is translated as CAWSVREQFF.

This clonotype came up a few times. J is TRBJ2-3 and V is TRBV10-3; TRBD2 aligns across 10 bases. CDR3 size: 15 residues. Germline loops: CDR1 ENHRY, CDR2 SYGVKD. V was pared by 4 bases and J by 5 bases, with 6 bases of the junction left unmatched. This chain's CDR3 is CAISGLAGVGDTQYF. CDR3 nucleotide sequence: TGTGCCATCAGTGGGCTAGCGGGAGTGGGAGATACGCAGTATTTT.

The chain combines TRBV6-6 with TRBJ2-1; D assignment may be TRBD1 or TRBD2 (5 bases each). Trimming removed 4 bases from V and 0 bases from J, with 22 bases in between. Germline V lookup: CDR1 MNHNY, CDR2 SVGAGI (reference sequence). This CDR3 has 19 residues. CDR3 amino acids: CASSSAGTAIEDSYNEQFF. The CDR3 nucleotides are TGTGCCAGCAGTTCCGCCGGGACCGCCATCGAAGACTCCTACAATGAGCAGTTCTTC.

Here the CDR3 reads CASRPTGNLNTEAFF. The CDR3 DNA sequence: TGTGCCAGCAGGCCGACAGGGAACCTGAACACTGAAGCTTTCTTT. The rearrangement uses TRBV12-3 or TRBV12-4 and TRBJ1-1; TRBD1 matches 7 bases. The CDR3 consists of 15 residues. V shed 6 bases, J shed 0 bases, and the junction held 7 bases outside the gene matches.

In its sample, this clonotype was seen a few times. The CDR3 loop is CASSPTGAYYEQYV. In nucleotides, the CDR3 is TGTGCCAGCAGCCCTACCGGGGCGTATTACGAGCAGTACGTC. The V gene is TRBV3-1, the J gene TRBJ2-7; D tentatively fits TRBD1 or TRBD2 (5 bases each). The CDR3 has 14 amino acids. Germline assignment: CDR1 LGHDT and CDR2 YNNKEL (reference sequence). V was pared by 4 bases and J by 4 bases, with 14 bases between.

The chain recombines TRBV6-2 or TRBV6-3 with TRBJ2-7; possibly TRBD1 or TRBD2 for D (5 bases each). Trimming took off 6 bases at V and 3 bases at J, with 12 bases between the two ends. CDR3 length: 13 amino acids. Germline values: CDR1 MNHEY, CDR2 SVGEGT. In nucleotides, the CDR3 is TGTGCCAGCAGCGCCGGGGACCACTACGAGCAGTACGTC. This translates into CASSAGDHYEQYV.

Only one count was recorded for this clonotype. The chain uses TRBV27 and TRBJ2-7; D is unclear. V gave up 8 bases and J gave up 7 bases, with 9 bases separating them. There are 10 residues in the CDR3. The germline V gene encodes CDR1 MNHEY and CDR2 SMNVEV (reference sequence). The CDR3 is CASLFREQYV. In DNA, the CDR3 is TGTGCCAGCCTATTTAGGGAGCAGTACGTC.

This clonotype was detected a few times. This chain joins TRBV5-1 and TRBJ2-3; TRBD2 is a possible D gene (6 bases). Germline V lookup: CDR1 SGHRS, CDR2 YFSETQ. Trimming shortened V by 3 bases and J by 2 bases, and 13 bases separated the two germline ends. This CDR3 has 15 residues. The CDR3 loop reads CASSSQGTPTDTQYF. DNA of the CDR3: TGCGCCAGCAGCTCCCAAGGGACTCCCACAGATACGCAGTATTTT.

J is TRBJ2-1 and V is TRBV7-8; no definite D call. This CDR3 contains 12 residues. V shed 5 bases and J shed 10 bases, with 12 bases lying between them. Germline assignment: CDR1 SGHVS and CDR2 FQNEAQ. The chain's CDR3 is CASSLLAEEQFF. CDR3 coding DNA: TGTGCCAGCAGCCTACTGGCGGAAGAGCAGTTCTTC.

This chain uses TRBV7-6 with TRBJ2-7; D is uncertain. The V and J ends lost 4 bases and 3 bases respectively, with 22 bases between them. Germline loops: CDR1 SGHVS, CDR2 FNYEAQ. This CDR3 region has 17 residues. The CDR3 DNA reads TGTGCCAGCAGCTCCCATGGATCATGGACGACCAGCTACGAGCAGTACTTC. Its translation: CASSSHGSWTTSYEQYF.

The chain joins TRBV29-1 to TRBJ2-5; 8 bases are a match to TRBD2. Germline V gene data show CDR1 as SQVTM and CDR2 as ANQGSEA. The CDR3 consists of 12 residues. V gave up 6 bases and J gave up 5 bases; unmatched junction bases: 5. DNA for the CDR3: TGCAGCGTGAGGCCTAGCGGGGAGACCCAGTACTTC. Its translation is CSVRPSGETQYF. The whole variable domain, remainder taken from reference TRBV29-1 and TRBJ2-5, is SAVISQKPSRDICQRGTSLTIQCQVDSQVTMMFWYRQQPGQSLTLIATANQGSEATYESGFVIDKFPISRPNLTFSTLTVSNMSPEDSSIYLCSVRPSGETQYFGPGTRLLVL.

The sample holds many counts of this clonotype. CDR3 loop: CASSLRLGNTEAFF. CDR3 coding DNA: TGCGCCAGCAGCCTAAGATTGGGGAACACTGAAGCTTTCTTT. This chain uses TRBV4-1 with TRBJ1-1; D not resolved. Germline assignment: CDR1 MGHRA and CDR2 YSYEKL. CDR3 length equals 14 residues. The V end was cut by 4 bases, the J end by 1 base, with 10 bases between.

On this clonotype: The CDR3 end shows no conserved phenylalanine or tryptophan, and so a read error is likely. The gene calls are TRBV6-5 and TRBJ2-1; no clear D. V was pared by 6 bases and J by 0 bases, with 18 bases between. From germline, CDR1 is MNHEY and CDR2 SVGAGI. This CDR3 is 17 amino acids long. In DNA form, the CDR3 reads TGTGCCAGCAGCTCACAATCCAGGAGAAGCTCCTACAATGAGCAGTTCTGC. Protein product: CASSSQSRRSSYNEQFC.

This clonotype has only a few counts. This rearrangement joins TRBV6-5 to TRBJ2-6; D unclear. CDR3 length: 15 amino acids. Trimming pared 6 bases from V and 0 bases from J, leaving 9 bases between. In germline, CDR1 is MNHEY, CDR2 SVGAGI. CDR3 nucleotide sequence: TGTGCCAGCAGCGCGAGTCTCTCTGGGGCCAACGTCCTGACTTTC. It codes for CASSASLSGANVLTF.

V is TRBV5-1 and J is TRBJ1-1, with 8 bases aligning to TRBD1. The CDR3 length is 15 residues. Germline V CDR1 and CDR2: SGHRS, YFSETQ. V shed 4 bases and J 5 bases; nucleotides not matched to a gene: 10. The CDR3 DNA reads as TGCGCCAGCAGCGGACCGACAGGGGAAGAGACTGAAGCTTTCTTT. It specifies CASSGPTGEETEAFF.

The V call is TRBV20-1, the J call TRBJ2-1, with D possibly TRBD1 on 6 matching bases. V was cut by 4 bases and J by 1 base, with 11 bases left in between. Germline V lookup: CDR1 DFQATT, CDR2 SNEGSKA (reference sequence). The CDR3 runs 14 residues. The CDR3 region is CSATPDSSYNEQFF. The CDR3 bases are TGCAGTGCTACCCCGGACAGTTCCTACAATGAGCAGTTCTTC.